The 7 T cell receptor beta chains in this list originate from one sample, sequenced in a study of metastatic and nonmetastatic thyroid tumors. Each patient went into thyroid surgery without having received any treatment. TCRdb ran MiXCR on the PCR reads. Found here are around 34,000 clones, roughly 17% of them singletons; the top ten hold 3.4%. The sample comprised blood. Every receptor here comes from a female donor with papillary thyroid cancer or a benign thyroid nodule (not recorded which). Some clones in this sample may be carry-over from other donors' samples.

In its sample, this clone was seen many times. This sequence joins TRBV6-1 and TRBJ1-1, with D hard to call. The CDR3 length is 13 residues. In germline, CDR1 is MNHNS, CDR2 SASEGT. Trimming shortened V by 6 bases and J by 5 bases, and 13 bases separated the two germline ends. CDR3 residues: CASRQTRGTEAFF. The CDR3 DNA follows: TGTGCCAGCAGACAAACCCGGGGTACTGAAGCTTTCTTT.

The chain combines TRBV11-1 with TRBJ2-3; D possibly corresponds to TRBD2 (6 bases). V gave up 1 base and J gave up 2 bases, with 13 bases separating them. Germline-derived CDR1 and CDR2 are SGHAT and FQDESV (reference sequence). The CDR3 covers 16 residues. The CDR3 coding sequence is TGTGCCAGCAGCTTAGAGGTGGGAGGTCTCACAGATACGCAGTATTTT. It yields the protein CASSLEVGGLTDTQYF.

This clone has ten or more counts. The V gene is TRBV19, the J gene TRBJ2-2; tentatively, D is TRBD2 (6 bases). Trimming cost V 7 bases and J 3 bases, with 12 bases left between them. This CDR3 has 14 amino acids. The germline V gene encodes CDR1 LNHDA and CDR2 SQIVND (reference sequence). The CDR3 DNA reads as TGTGCCAGTAAGGCAGGGAGGTACACCGGGGAGCTGTTTTTT. Translated, it gives CASKAGRYTGELFF.

This clone was seen many times. This could be a read error, since a much larger clone is one nucleotide away. Since the CDR3 does not end with the conserved phenylalanine or tryptophan, this likely comes from a read error. The rearrangement uses TRBV7-2 and TRBJ1-1; TRBD1 matches 7 bases. Germline loops: CDR1 SGHTA, CDR2 FQGNSA. The CDR3 totals 12 residues. Trimming at V came to 5 bases and at J to 5 bases, leaving 2 bases not matched to a gene. CDR3 nucleotides: TGTGCCAGCAGCCGGACAGGTACTGAAGCTTTCCTT. It codes for CASSRTGTEAFL.

The sample holds many counts of this clone. J is TRBJ2-7 and V is TRBV12-3 or TRBV12-4; D call uncertain. V lost 3 bases to trimming and J lost 1 base, with 4 bases between them. CDR3 length: 12 residues. The CDR3 DNA is TGTGCCAGCAGTTTTGAGTCCTACGAGCAGTACTTC. Translating gives CASSFESYEQYF.

This clone showed up many times. The V and J genes are TRBV30 and TRBJ2-3; D gene ambiguous. CDR3 length: 11 residues. Germline V gene data show CDR1 as GTSNPN and CDR2 as SVGIG (reference sequence). Trimming shortened V by 3 bases and J by 4 bases, and 5 bases separated the two germline ends. The CDR3 DNA is TGTGCCTGGAGCCAATCAGATACGCAGTATTTT. Translated, it gives CAWSQSDTQYF.

This clone has at least ten counts. The rearrangement joins TRBV11-2 to TRBJ2-7; D possibly matches TRBD1 or TRBD2 (5 bases each). This CDR3 is 13 amino acids long. V dropped 1 base and J dropped 3 bases, with 7 bases sitting between them. CDR1 and CDR2 (germline): SGHAT, FQNNGV. CDR3 nucleotide sequence: TGTGCCAGCAGCTTAGGAGGGGACTACGAGCAGTACTTC. Translation gives CASSLGGDYEQYF.